The clone carrying this T cell receptor (beta chain) turned up a few times. The sample is drawn from a study of patients and donors after allogeneic stem cell transplantation. TCRdb processed the RT-PCR reads anew with MiXCR; each CDR3 protein has one entry. The table lists 70,000 to 75,000 distinct CDR3 sequences, about 26% of them singletons. What was sequenced was blood, either unsorted or a sorted T cell fraction (not recorded which). The origin of this receptor is a human donor who was either an allogeneic HSCT recipient or a stem cell or donor lymphocyte infusion donor (not recorded which). It is not recorded whose cells these are; they may come from a transplant donor.

The CDR3 protein is CARGHQNTEAFF. CDR3 sequence (DNA): TGTGCCAGAGGACACCAGAACACTGAAGCTTTCTTT. This chain links TRBV7-2 with TRBJ1-1; D is perhaps TRBD1 (5 bases). CDR1 and CDR2 (germline): SGHTA, FQGNSA. Trimming stripped 9 bases from V and 1 base from J, with 9 bases between. The CDR3 has 12 residues.